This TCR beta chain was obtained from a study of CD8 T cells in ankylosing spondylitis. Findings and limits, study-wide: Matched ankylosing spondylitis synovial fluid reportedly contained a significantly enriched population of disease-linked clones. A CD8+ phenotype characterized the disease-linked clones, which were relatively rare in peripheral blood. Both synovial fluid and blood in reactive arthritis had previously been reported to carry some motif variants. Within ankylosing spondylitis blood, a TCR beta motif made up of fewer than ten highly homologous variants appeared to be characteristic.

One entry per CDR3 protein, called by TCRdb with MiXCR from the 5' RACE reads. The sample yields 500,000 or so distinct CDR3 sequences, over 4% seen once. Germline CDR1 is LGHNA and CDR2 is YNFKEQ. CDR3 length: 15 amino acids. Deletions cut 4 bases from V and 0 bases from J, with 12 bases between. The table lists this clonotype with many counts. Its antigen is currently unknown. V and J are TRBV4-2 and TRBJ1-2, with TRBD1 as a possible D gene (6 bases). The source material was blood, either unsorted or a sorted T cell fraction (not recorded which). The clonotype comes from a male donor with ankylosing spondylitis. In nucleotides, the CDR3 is TGTGCCAGCAGCCCGCAGGGGACCGCTAACTATGGCTACACCTTC. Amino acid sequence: CASSPQGTANYGYTF.